This TCR beta chain was observed in a study of cytomegalovirus exposure and HLA in healthy donors. Findings of the study overall: Researchers counted approximately 160 TCR beta chains as cytomegalovirus-associated. Analysis performed later showed TCR beta chains linked to HLA being more clonally expanded than equally common others. Analyzed later, most CMV-associated TCR beta chains appeared HLA-restricted. In vitro, three CMV-associated chains proved specific for CMV antigens.

With regard to this clone: Its specificity is not known.

V was pared by 1 base and J by 7 bases, with 13 bases between. Per germline, CDR1 KGHSH and CDR2 LQKENI. This CDR3 spans 15 amino acids. Primers included in the PCR were 60 Vbeta and 13 Jbeta primers. Profiling relied on immunoSEQ multiplex PCR, and the TCRdb table lists in-frame clones only, not all of them. The repertoire consists of tens of thousands of clones, with around four fifths occurring once and the leading ten covering 2.9%. Material for sequencing was PBMCs. The TCR was taken from a woman in her twenties or thirties in good health and CMV-seronegative. This chain joins TRBV18 and TRBJ1-4; D may be TRBD1 (5 bases). The CDR3 DNA sequence: TGTGCCAGCTCACCACGGGGATCCCAGGGTGAAAAACTGTTTTTT. It translates to CASSPRGSQGEKLFF.